A single sample gave rise to the 12 T cell receptor beta chains below, sequenced in a study of beta chain features in type 1 diabetes. Since all of the isolated RNA was reverse transcribed, expressed TCRB transcripts were what got sequenced. Profiling relied on immunoSEQ multiplex PCR, and the TCRdb table lists in-frame clones only, not all of them. The data contain around 240,000 clones, 16% of them seen just once; the ten biggest clones take up about 0.092%. The study's findings and limits: All four CD4+ subsets from Type 1 diabetes patients carried moderately but significantly shorter TCRB CDR3s.

These receptors have no identified antigens. The sequencing input was naive CD4+ T cells from blood. Receptors were obtained from a young man with type 1 diabetes.

This clone has more than one count but fewer than ten. The chain combines TRBV29-1 with TRBJ2-1; 8 bases align to TRBD1. Germline V lookup: CDR1 SQVTM, CDR2 ANQGSEA. With V trimmed by 5 bases and J by 13 bases, 19 bases remained unmatched. The CDR3 extends over 15 amino acids. The CDR3 bases are TGCAGCGTTCTTAGAAGTGGGACAGGCGGCGGAGGACAGTTCTTC. Encoded protein: CSVLRSGTGGGGQFF.

This clone has a handful of counts. The chain has TRBV6-5 and TRBJ2-3; the match to TRBD2 covers 8 bases. The CDR3 consists of 15 residues. Trimming took 4 bases from V and 7 from J; bases not matched to a gene: 10. Germline CDR1 and CDR2: MNHEY and SVGAGI. The CDR3 region is CASSLAGSNGNTQYF. The DNA for the CDR3 is TGTGCCAGCAGTTTAGCGGGAAGTAACGGAAATACGCAGTATTTT.

The V call is TRBV25-1, the J call TRBJ2-1; weak D call: TRBD1 (7 bases). The CDR3 is 16 amino acids. CDR1 MGHDK and CDR2 SYGVNS come from the germline V gene. V lost 3 bases and J 1 base, leaving 13 bases between the germline ends. CDR3 DNA sequence: TGTGCCAGCAGTGACAGGGGGGCTTCTTCCTACAATGAGCAGTTCTTC. Its translation is CASSDRGASSYNEQFF.

This clone was seen only once. CDR3 in amino acids: CASKGRGDGTDTQYF. The CDR3, as DNA: TGTGCCAGCAAAGGCAGGGGGGACGGCACAGATACGCAGTATTTT. The chain links TRBV7-2 to TRBJ2-3, with D perhaps TRBD1 (7 bases). The CDR3 length is 15 residues. The germline gives CDR1 SGHTA, CDR2 FQGNSA. Trimming took 7 bases from V and 1 from J, leaving 15 bases between them.

This chain connects TRBV19 to TRBJ2-5, with D perhaps matching TRBD1 (5 bases). The CDR3 totals 13 residues. Germline-derived CDR1 and CDR2 are LNHDA and SQIVND (reference sequence). Trimming stripped 6 bases from V and 3 bases from J, with 11 bases between. The CDR3 here is CASRGLVEETQYF. DNA for the CDR3: TGTGCCAGTAGGGGGCTGGTTGAAGAGACCCAGTACTTC.

The chain recombines TRBV30 with TRBJ2-7; a possible D gene is TRBD1 (6 bases). The V and J ends lost 1 base and 5 bases respectively, with 18 bases between them. The germline V gene has CDR1 GTSNPN and CDR2 SVGIG (reference sequence). The CDR3 runs to 15 residues. The CDR3 protein is CAWSAGRTAGDEQYF. DNA for the CDR3: TGTGCCTGGAGTGCCGGACGAACCGCAGGGGACGAGCAGTACTTC.

The rearrangement links TRBV7-2 to TRBJ2-7; 13 nucleotides align to TRBD2. V lost 5 bases and J lost 2; bases outside the gene matches: 6. Germline CDR1 reads SGHTA; CDR2 reads FQGNSA. This CDR3 is built from 16 residues. For the CDR3, the DNA is TGTGCCAGCAGCCCTCGGACTAGCGGGAGAACCTACGAGCAGTACTTC. Protein: CASSPRTSGRTYEQYF.

This clone was detected a few times. The chain employs TRBV29-1 and TRBJ2-7, with 10 bases lining up with TRBD2. This CDR3 contains 14 residues. V dropped 7 bases and J dropped 6; count of bases not matched to a gene: 12. Germline V CDR1 and CDR2: SQVTM, ANQGSEA. Here the CDR3 DNA reads TGCAGCGCCTACAGGGACACTAGCGGGATCGAGCAGTACTTC. Its translation: CSAYRDTSGIEQYF.

The chain is built from TRBV29-1 and TRBJ2-1, with 7 nucleotides matching TRBD2. Unmatched junction bases numbered 9, after V lost 6 bases and J lost 4 bases. CDR1 is SQVTM and CDR2 is ANQGSEA in the germline V gene. CDR3 length: 14 amino acids. The CDR3 spells CSVKERGYYNEQFF. The DNA of the CDR3 is TGCAGCGTGAAAGAGCGGGGTTATTACAATGAGCAGTTCTTC.

CDR3 coding DNA: TGTGCCAGCAGTGACCCAGGAGAATCTATCTATGGCTACACCTTC. It yields the protein CASSDPGESIYGYTF. V is TRBV25-1 and J is TRBJ1-2; no firm D call. V was pared by 3 bases and J by 4 bases, with 15 bases between. The germline CDR1 and CDR2 sequences are MGHDK and SYGVNS. The CDR3 extends over 15 amino acids.

This clone was counted a few times. The chain links TRBV4-1 to TRBJ2-5; D ambiguous. Trimming stripped 2 bases from V and 4 bases from J, with 11 bases between. This CDR3 is built from 14 residues. Germline CDR1 and CDR2: MGHRA and YSYEKL. The CDR3 loop reads CASSQLLVGETQYF. DNA of the CDR3: TGCGCCAGCAGCCAACTGCTAGTCGGAGAGACCCAGTACTTC.

V is TRBV28 and J is TRBJ2-5, with D possibly being TRBD2 (5 bases). The CDR3 has 14 residues. V lost 6 bases, J lost 5 bases, and 16 bases lay in between. Per germline, CDR1 MDHEN and CDR2 SYDVKM. CDR3 region: CASSVASRGETQYF. In DNA form, the CDR3 reads TGTGCCAGCAGCGTAGCGTCCCGTGGGGAGACCCAGTACTTC.